Listed below are T cell receptor beta chains from one sample, sequenced in a study of blood T cell repertoires in COVID-19. Here immunoSEQ multiplex PCR was the method, and the copy in TCRdb shows in-frame clones only, minus some. The table includes some 250,000 clones, less than 90% detected once. The sequenced sample was peripheral blood. The receptors stem from a man aged 60 to 69 with acute or convalescent COVID-19. CDR3s include the opening cysteine and the closing phenylalanine or tryptophan. Only part of the rows carry a size: once, few, many, or a class if the clone is expanded.

V gene | clone size | CDR3 protein
TRBV5-1 | . | CASSSGQGIEKLFF
TRBV15 | . | CATSRSGTQGPYYGYTF
TRBV5-1 | . | CASSLTSRDPKQYF
TRBV3-1/TRBV3-2 | . | CASSQGGTVYNEQFF
TRBV30 | . | CAWSPGQRNEQFF
TRBV18 | . | CASSPPTSGDEQYF
TRBV7-3 | . | CASSSQGAKDTEAFF
TRBV6-5 | . | CASSTSWLTDTQYF
TRBV5-6 | . | CASRLDRNTEAFF
TRBV29-1 | . | CSVEETGTGNTIYF
TRBV15 | . | CATSRSGGQPQHF
TRBV19 | . | CASRGQGSTDTQYF
TRBV5-1 | . | CASSSTGAGNQPQHF
TRBV7-3 | . | CASSPVPGNTEAFF
TRBV2 | . | CAGRGRGGQETQYF
TRBV5-1 | . | CASSITVASYNEQFF
TRBV2 | . | CASSSGTGQQPQHF
TRBV15 | few | CATSRVGLVDTNEQFF
TRBV6-2/TRBV6-3 | . | CASSYVGAKGYGYTF
TRBV27 | . | CASSLRASGATLREQYF
TRBV7-8 | . | CASSLGRAGDYNEQFF
TRBV6-5 | . | CASSLFSGSYEQYF
TRBV7-9 | once | CASSIGQPSTNEKLFF
TRBV5-4 | . | CASSLFRVGNGYTF
TRBV7-9 | . | CASSLAGTGHEQYF
TRBV28 | . | CASSFADSYEQYF
TRBV11-3 | . | CASSLAGTSGSSYNEQFF
TRBV3-1/TRBV3-2 | . | CASSIEGAGELFF
TRBV5-1 | once | CASSLGTSEYTDTQYF
TRBV27 | . | CASSPPQGRRSDTQYF
TRBV6-5 | . | CASSWQVNTGELFF
TRBV19 | once | CASTSVGGTVNQPQHF
TRBV5-1 | . | CASSLATGEQETQYF
TRBV4-2 | . | CASSQGVGGTSNYNEQFF
TRBV19 | . | CATRRSVSSGANVLTF
TRBV4-1 | . | CASSYTGVGVDEQYF
TRBV1 | . | CTSSQDKLAGGRNTGELFF
TRBV2 | . | CASSTTGYTGELFF
TRBV14 | . | CASSQIGTGTANEKLFF
TRBV27 | . | CASSLFRAGMTEKLFF
TRBV5-1 | once | CASSDSGAAPTEAFF
TRBV24-1 | . | CATSEADYNEQFF
TRBV27 | once | CASSLAKGAAQETQYF
TRBV2 | . | CASISGAVRYGYTF
TRBV28 | . | CASSLIRGLGETQYF
TRBV7-9 | . | CASSLRGVDNEQFF
TRBV9 | . | CASRASYGYTF
TRBV10-3 | . | CAISEDRVQPQHF